This TCR beta chain was recovered during a study of blood T cell repertoires in COVID-19. Study summary: COVID-19 samples collected from the United States, Italy and Spain covered acute and convalescent phases. PBMCs, B-cell-depleted T cells, or T cells provided the cDNA or gDNA that made up the material.

Trimming stripped 2 bases from V and 9 bases from J, with 8 bases between. There are 12 residues in the CDR3. From germline, CDR1 is GTSNPN and CDR2 SVGIG (reference sequence). Authors' methods: For nucleated cells, counts were estimated from reference gene primer amplification. Here immunoSEQ multiplex PCR was the method, and the copy in TCRdb shows in-frame clones only, minus some. That table gives V, J and clone size, and the DNA gave D and trimming. Here the sample spans about 300,000 clones, around 88% being singletons. Input material: peripheral blood. The chain has TRBV30 and TRBJ1-6; possibly TRBD1 for D (5 bases). The clonotype comes from a woman aged 25-40 years who had recovered from COVID-19. CDR3 coding DNA: TGTGCCTGGAGTAGAAGGGGTTCACCCCTCCACTTT. Translating it yields CAWSRRGSPLHF.